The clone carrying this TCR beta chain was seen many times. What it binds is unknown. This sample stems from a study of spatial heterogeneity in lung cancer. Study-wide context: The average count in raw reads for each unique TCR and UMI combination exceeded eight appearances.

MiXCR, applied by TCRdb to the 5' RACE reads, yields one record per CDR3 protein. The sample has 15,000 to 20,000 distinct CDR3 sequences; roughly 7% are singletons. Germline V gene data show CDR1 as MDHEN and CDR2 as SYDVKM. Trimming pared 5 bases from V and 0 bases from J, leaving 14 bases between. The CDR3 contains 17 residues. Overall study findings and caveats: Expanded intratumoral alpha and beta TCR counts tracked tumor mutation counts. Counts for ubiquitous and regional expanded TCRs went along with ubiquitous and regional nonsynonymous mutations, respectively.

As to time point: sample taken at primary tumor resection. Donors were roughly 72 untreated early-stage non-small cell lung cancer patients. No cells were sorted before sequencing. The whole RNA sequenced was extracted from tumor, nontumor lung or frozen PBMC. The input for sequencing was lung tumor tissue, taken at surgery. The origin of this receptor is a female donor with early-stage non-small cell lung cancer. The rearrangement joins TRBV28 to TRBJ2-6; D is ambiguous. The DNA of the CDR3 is TGTGCCAGCAGTGAGGCAGGCGCCTTCTCTGGGGCCAACGTCCTGACTTTC. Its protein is CASSEAGAFSGANVLTF.